A selection of T cell receptor beta chains follows, all from one sample in a study of cytomegalovirus exposure and HLA in healthy donors. Sequencing used immunoSEQ multiplex PCR; TCRdb keeps in-frame clones, though not all of them. This sample has approximately 200,000 clones, with about 80% found just once. Sequenced: PBMCs. The receptor set was obtained from a woman younger than 45 in good health and CMV-seropositive. CDR3s include the opening cysteine and the closing phenylalanine or tryptophan. D genes are given only for firm matches. A clone size is listed for some rows: how often the clone was seen (once, few, many), or a class if it is expanded.

d_call | j_call | clone_size | v_call | cdr3_nt | cdr3_aa
NA | TRBJ2-2 | few | TRBV2 | TGTGCCAGCAGACCGCGGCCAGGGGATGATGGGGAGCTGTTTTTT | CASRPRPGDDGELFF
NA | TRBJ1-3 | NA | TRBV11-2 | TGTGCCAGCAGCTCCCCCCGGGGGGCGCAGGGAAACACCATATATTTT | CASSSPRGAQGNTIYF
TRBD1 | TRBJ1-2 | NA | TRBV6-5 | TGTGCCAGTACACCTCAGGGGGCCGGGAACTATGGCTACACCTTC | CASTPQGAGNYGYTF
NA | TRBJ2-2 | NA | TRBV30 | TGTGCCTGCCCGAGGCTAGAGGGCGGGGAGCTGTTTTTT | CACPRLEGGELFF
NA | TRBJ2-3 | NA | TRBV7-2 | TGTGCCAGCAGCCAGGAGGCGGCAGATACGCAGTATTTT | CASSQEAADTQYF
TRBD1 | TRBJ2-1 | NA | TRBV6-5 | TGTGCCAGCAGTGACCCGGGGGACAGGGAGCAGTTCTTC | CASSDPGDREQFF
NA | TRBJ2-7 | NA | TRBV19 | TGTGCCAGTAGTTTTTACGTCGGAGCCGCCTACGAGCAGTACTTC | CASSFYVGAAYEQYF
TRBD1 | TRBJ2-7 | NA | TRBV29-1 | TGCAGCGCCCGGACAGGGGGTATACCCTACGAGCAGTACTTC | CSARTGGIPYEQYF
TRBD2 | TRBJ2-1 | NA | TRBV6-6 | TGTGCCAGCATCAACGGGGCGGGGGACAATGAGCAGTTCTTC | CASINGAGDNEQFF
TRBD1 | TRBJ1-5 | NA | TRBV9 | TGTGCCAGCAGCGCGACAGGGAGGCATCAGCCCCAGCATTTT | CASSATGRHQPQHF
TRBD1 | TRBJ2-7 | NA | TRBV11-3 | TGTGCCAGCAGCTTAGAGAAGGGACAGGGGTCCTACGAGCAGTACTTC | CASSLEKGQGSYEQYF
TRBD2 | TRBJ2-1 | NA | TRBV5-4 | TGTGCCAGCAGCAAAGGGACTACGGGCAATGAGCAGTTCTTC | CASSKGTTGNEQFF
NA | TRBJ1-1 | NA | TRBV4-2 | TGTGCCAGCAGCCAAGATCCGCAGGGGAGTATTGTGAACACTGAAGCTTTCTTT | CASSQDPQGSIVNTEAFF
NA | TRBJ1-1 | NA | TRBV29-1 | TGCAGCGTTCAGGGAACTGAAGCTTTCTTT | CSVQGTEAFF
NA | TRBJ2-2 | NA | TRBV7-8 | TGTGCCAGCAGCTTAGGTGTATTCTCTACCGGGGAGCTGTTTTTT | CASSLGVFSTGELFF
NA | TRBJ2-7 | NA | TRBV5-1 | TGCGCCAGCAGCTTGGCCGTTCAACCCAAGTTCCGGTCCTACGAGCAGTACTTC | CASSLAVQPKFRSYEQYF
TRBD2 | TRBJ2-5 | NA | TRBV6-4 | TGTGCCAGCCCTAGACTAGCGGGAGGGCTTGGGGTCGAGACCCAGTACTTC | CASPRLAGGLGVETQYF
NA | TRBJ2-7 | few | TRBV5-4 | TGTGCCAGCAGCTTACGTTCGGACGAGCAGTACTTC | CASSLRSDEQYF
NA | TRBJ2-4 | NA | TRBV13 | TGTGCCAGCAGCCCCGGCGGCGGATTAGCCAAAAACATTCAGTACTTC | CASSPGGGLAKNIQYF
NA | TRBJ1-1 | NA | TRBV9 | TGTGCCAGCAGCGAGCAGGGGTGGTCTGAAGCTTTCTTT | CASSEQGWSEAFF
NA | TRBJ2-3 | NA | TRBV4-3 | TGCGCCAGCAGCCTTCGAGTTTGGAGTAACACAGATACGCAGTATTTT | CASSLRVWSNTDTQYF
TRBD2 | TRBJ2-1 | NA | TRBV5-1 | TGCGCCAGCAACCCCACAGCGGGGGGACACAATGAGCAGTTCTTC | CASNPTAGGHNEQFF
NA | TRBJ1-2 | NA | TRBV7-2 | TGTGCCAGCAGCCCAGTCGGGCAGGGGTATGGCTACACCTTC | CASSPVGQGYGYTF
NA | TRBJ1-4 | NA | TRBV7-9 | TGTGCCAGCAGCTTAAATCGGGGGATTGAAAAACTGTTTTTT | CASSLNRGIEKLFF
NA | TRBJ2-1 | NA | TRBV27 | TGTGCCAGCGGCTGGGGGGGCGGGTACAATGAGCAGTTCTTC | CASGWGGGYNEQFF
TRBD1 | TRBJ1-5 | NA | TRBV30 | TGTGCCTGGAGTGTAGTAGGGCAGGGGGCGCCGGGCAATCAGCCCCAGCATTTT | CAWSVVGQGAPGNQPQHF
NA | TRBJ1-1 | NA | TRBV5-7 | TGTGCCAGCAGCTTGTGTACCCCCAGGGCGGTAGACACTGAAGCTTTCTTT | CASSLCTPRAVDTEAFF
TRBD1 | TRBJ1-2 | NA | TRBV11-2 | TGTGCCAGCAGCTTAGCCTCAGGGGGCGGCTATGGCTACACCTTC | CASSLASGGGYGYTF
TRBD2 | TRBJ2-7 | NA | TRBV7-8 | TGTGCCAGCAGCCCCGAGGGACTAGCGGGAGACGAGCAGTACTTC | CASSPEGLAGDEQYF
TRBD1 | TRBJ2-7 | once | TRBV7-6 | TGTGCCAGCAGCACCTACGGGACAGGGACCTACGAGCAGTACTTC | CASSTYGTGTYEQYF
TRBD1 | TRBJ2-2 | NA | TRBV6-4 | TGTGCCAGCAGTGTCGCAGGGGGCGAACGAGTCGGGGAGCTGTTTTTT | CASSVAGGERVGELFF
TRBD1 | TRBJ1-5 | once | TRBV10-3 | TGTGCCACCGCTGGAACAGGGGGTCTCGGCAATCAGCCCCAGCATTTT | CATAGTGGLGNQPQHF
NA | TRBJ2-2 | NA | TRBV7-9 | TGTGCCAGCGGAGAGGGTAGGGGACACGGGGAGCTGTTTTTT | CASGEGRGHGELFF
NA | TRBJ1-3 | NA | TRBV7-2 | TGTGCCAGCAGCTTGCAGGGCCTGTCCTCTGGAAACACCATATATTTT | CASSLQGLSSGNTIYF
NA | TRBJ2-3 | NA | TRBV9 | TGTGCCAGCAGCGGAGGGGGGGGAACTAGCACAGATACGCAGTATTTT | CASSGGGGTSTDTQYF
TRBD1 | TRBJ1-2 | NA | TRBV7-8 | TGTGCCAGCAGCCGACCCGGGACAGGAGGCGGTGGCTACACCTTC | CASSRPGTGGGGYTF
NA | TRBJ1-1 | NA | TRBV5-4 | TGTGCCAGCAGCTTGGACGGGAGAGAGACTGAAGCTTTCTTT | CASSLDGRETEAFF
TRBD1 | TRBJ1-2 | NA | TRBV11-2 | TGTGCCAGCAGCTTGGGGACAGGGGATGGCTACACCTTC | CASSLGTGDGYTF
NA | TRBJ2-7 | few | TRBV2 | TGTGCCAGCAGTGAATGGACACTCTACGAGCAGTACTTC | CASSEWTLYEQYF
NA | TRBJ1-4 | few | TRBV2 | TGTGCCAGCAGTGTAGAGACCGGAGGCGAAAAACTGTTTTTT | CASSVETGGEKLFF
NA | TRBJ1-1 | NA | TRBV2 | TGTGCCAGCACTACGACGGGCGGGAGGGTGGGCACTGAAGCTTTCTTT | CASTTTGGRVGTEAFF